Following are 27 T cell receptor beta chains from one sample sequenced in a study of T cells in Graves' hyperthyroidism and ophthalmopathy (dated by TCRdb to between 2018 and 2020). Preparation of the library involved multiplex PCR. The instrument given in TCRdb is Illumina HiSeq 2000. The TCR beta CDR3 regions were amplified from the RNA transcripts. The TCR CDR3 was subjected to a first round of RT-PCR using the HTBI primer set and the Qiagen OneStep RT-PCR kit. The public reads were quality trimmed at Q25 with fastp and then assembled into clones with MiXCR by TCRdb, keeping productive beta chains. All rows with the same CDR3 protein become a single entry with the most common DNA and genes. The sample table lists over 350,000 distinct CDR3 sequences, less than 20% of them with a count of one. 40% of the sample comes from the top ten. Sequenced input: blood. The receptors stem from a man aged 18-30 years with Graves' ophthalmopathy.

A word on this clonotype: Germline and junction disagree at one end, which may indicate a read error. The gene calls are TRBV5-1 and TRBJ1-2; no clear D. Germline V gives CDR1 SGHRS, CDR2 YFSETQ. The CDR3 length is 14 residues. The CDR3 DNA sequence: TGCGCCGGCAGCTTGGACGTGGAAATCTATGGCTACACCTTC. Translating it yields CAGSLDVEIYGYTF.

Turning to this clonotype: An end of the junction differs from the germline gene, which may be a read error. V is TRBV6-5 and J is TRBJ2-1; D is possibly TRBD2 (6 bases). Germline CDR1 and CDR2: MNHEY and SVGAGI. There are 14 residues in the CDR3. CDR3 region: CASSYLGGVNGQFF. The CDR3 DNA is TGTGCCAGCAGTTACCTAGGAGGGGTAAATGGGCAGTTCTTC.

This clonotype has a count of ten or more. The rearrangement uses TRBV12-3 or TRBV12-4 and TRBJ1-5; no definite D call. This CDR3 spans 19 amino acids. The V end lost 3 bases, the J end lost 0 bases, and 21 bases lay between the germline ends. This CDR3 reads CASSLNEWAAFDSNQPQHF. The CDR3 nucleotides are TGTGCCAGCAGTTTGAATGAATGGGCAGCCTTCGATAGCAATCAGCCCCAGCATTTT.

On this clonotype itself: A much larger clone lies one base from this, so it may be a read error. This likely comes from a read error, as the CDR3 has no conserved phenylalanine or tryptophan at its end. This CDR3 reads CASSEGQGYNSPLHS. The CDR3 nucleotides are TGCGCCAGCAGCGAAGGACAGGGCTATAATTCACCCCTCCACTCT. J is TRBJ1-6 and V is TRBV5-1, with TRBD1 matching over 8 bases. Germline trimming cut 4 bases from V and 3 bases from J; bases unmatched to any gene: 3. The CDR3 extends over 15 amino acids. Germline CDR1 reads SGHRS; CDR2 reads YFSETQ.

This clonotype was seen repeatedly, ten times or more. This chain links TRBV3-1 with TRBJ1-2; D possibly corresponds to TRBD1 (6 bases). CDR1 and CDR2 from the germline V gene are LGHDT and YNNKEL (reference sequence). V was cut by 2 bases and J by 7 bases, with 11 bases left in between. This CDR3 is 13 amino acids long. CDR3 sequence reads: CASSQLSGAGYTF. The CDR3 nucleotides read TGTGCCAGCAGCCAATTATCAGGGGCTGGCTACACCTTC.

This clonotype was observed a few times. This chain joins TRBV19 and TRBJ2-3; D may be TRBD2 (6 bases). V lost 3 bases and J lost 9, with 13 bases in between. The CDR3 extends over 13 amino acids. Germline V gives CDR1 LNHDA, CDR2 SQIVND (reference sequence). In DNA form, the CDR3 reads TGTGCCAGTAGTATTATGGGGGGAGAAACGCAGTATTTT. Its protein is CASSIMGGETQYF. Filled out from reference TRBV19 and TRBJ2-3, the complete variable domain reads DGGITQSPKYLFRKEGQNVTLSCEQNLNHDAMYWYRQDPGQGLRLIYYSQIVNDFQKGDIAEGYSVSREKKESFPLTVTSAQKNPTAFYLCASSIMGGETQYFGPGTRLTVL.

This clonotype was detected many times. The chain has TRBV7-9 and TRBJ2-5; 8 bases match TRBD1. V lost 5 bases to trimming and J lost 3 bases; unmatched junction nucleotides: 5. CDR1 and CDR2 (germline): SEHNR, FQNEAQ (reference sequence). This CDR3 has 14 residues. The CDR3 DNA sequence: TGTGCCAGCAGCAACCGGACAGGGAAAGAGACCCAGTACTTC. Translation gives CASSNRTGKETQYF. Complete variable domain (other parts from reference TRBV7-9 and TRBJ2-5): DTGVSQNPRHKITKRGQNVTFRCDPISEHNRLYWYRQTLGQGPEFLTYFQNEAQLEKSRLLSDRFSAERPKGSFSTLEIQRTEQGDSAMYLCASSNRTGKETQYFGPGTRLLVL.

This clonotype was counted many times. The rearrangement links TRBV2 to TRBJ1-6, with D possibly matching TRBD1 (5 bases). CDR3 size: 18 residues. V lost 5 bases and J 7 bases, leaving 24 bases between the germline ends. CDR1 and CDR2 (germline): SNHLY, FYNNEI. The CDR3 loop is CASSPDWRGGRGNSPLHF. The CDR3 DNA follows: TGTGCCAGCAGTCCGGACTGGCGGGGCGGCAGAGGGAATTCACCCCTCCACTTT.

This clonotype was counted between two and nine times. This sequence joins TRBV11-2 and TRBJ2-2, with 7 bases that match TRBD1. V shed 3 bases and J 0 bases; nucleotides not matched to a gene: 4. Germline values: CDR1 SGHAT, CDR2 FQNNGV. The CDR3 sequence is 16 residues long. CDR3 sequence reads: CASSFFQGANTGELFF. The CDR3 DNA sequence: TGTGCCAGCAGCTTTTTTCAGGGGGCGAACACCGGGGAGCTGTTTTTT.

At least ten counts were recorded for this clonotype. The CDR3: CASSPRGLAGGFYEQYF. The CDR3 nucleotides read TGTGCCAGCAGCCCAAGGGGACTAGCGGGGGGATTTTACGAGCAGTACTTC. The chain uses TRBV7-9 and TRBJ2-7; the match to TRBD2 covers 15 bases. Germline V gene lookup returns CDR1 SEHNR and CDR2 FQNEAQ (reference sequence). The trim removed 5 bases at V and 4 bases at J, leaving 9 bases unmatched. The CDR3 contains 17 residues.

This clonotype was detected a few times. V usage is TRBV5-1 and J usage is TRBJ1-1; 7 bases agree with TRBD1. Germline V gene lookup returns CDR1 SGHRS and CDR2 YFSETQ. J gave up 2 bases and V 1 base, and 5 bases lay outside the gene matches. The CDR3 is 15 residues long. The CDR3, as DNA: TGCGCCAGCAGCTTGATGGGACAGACCAACACTGAAGCTTTCTTT. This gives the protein CASSLMGQTNTEAFF. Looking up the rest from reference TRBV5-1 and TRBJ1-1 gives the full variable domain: KAGVTQTPRYLIKTRGQQVTLSCSPISGHRSVSWYQQTPGQGLQFLFEYFSETQRNKGNFPGRFSGRQFSNSRSEMNVSTLELGDSALYLCASSLMGQTNTEAFFGQGTRLTVV.

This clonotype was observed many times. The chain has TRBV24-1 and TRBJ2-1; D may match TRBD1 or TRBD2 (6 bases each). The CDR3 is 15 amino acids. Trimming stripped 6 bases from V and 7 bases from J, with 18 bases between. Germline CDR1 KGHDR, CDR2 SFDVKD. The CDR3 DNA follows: TGTGCCACCAGTAGGAGGGACAAGGGTAGTAATGAGCAGTTCTTC. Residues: CATSRRDKGSNEQFF.

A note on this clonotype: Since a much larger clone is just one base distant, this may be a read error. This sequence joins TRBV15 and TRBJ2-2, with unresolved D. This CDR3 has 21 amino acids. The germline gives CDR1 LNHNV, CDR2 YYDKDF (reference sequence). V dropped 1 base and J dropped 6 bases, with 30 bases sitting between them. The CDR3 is CATSRGGVLGIVGRRAGELFF. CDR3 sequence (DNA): TGTGCCACCAGCAGAGGCGGAGTGCTTGGTATAGTTGGTCGTCGTGCCGGGGAGCTGTTTTTT.

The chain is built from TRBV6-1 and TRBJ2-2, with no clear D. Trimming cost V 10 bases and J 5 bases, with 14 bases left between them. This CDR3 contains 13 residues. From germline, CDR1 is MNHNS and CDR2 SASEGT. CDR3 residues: CATSSKGTGELFF. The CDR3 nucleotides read TGTGCCACCTCTTCCAAGGGAACCGGGGAGCTGTTTTTT.

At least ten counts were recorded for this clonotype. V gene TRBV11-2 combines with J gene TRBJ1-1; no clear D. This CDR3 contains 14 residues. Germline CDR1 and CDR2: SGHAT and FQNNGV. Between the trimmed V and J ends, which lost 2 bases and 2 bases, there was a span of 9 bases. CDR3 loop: CASSLSTANTEAFF. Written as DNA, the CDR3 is TGTGCCAGCAGCTTAAGTACAGCAAACACTGAAGCTTTCTTT.

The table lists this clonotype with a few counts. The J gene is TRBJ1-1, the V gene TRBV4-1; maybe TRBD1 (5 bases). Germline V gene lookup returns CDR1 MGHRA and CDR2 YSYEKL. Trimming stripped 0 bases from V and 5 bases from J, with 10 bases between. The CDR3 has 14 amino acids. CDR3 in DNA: TGCGCCAGCAGCCAAGAGGCAGGGAGAACTGAAGCTTTCTTT. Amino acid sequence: CASSQEAGRTEAFF.

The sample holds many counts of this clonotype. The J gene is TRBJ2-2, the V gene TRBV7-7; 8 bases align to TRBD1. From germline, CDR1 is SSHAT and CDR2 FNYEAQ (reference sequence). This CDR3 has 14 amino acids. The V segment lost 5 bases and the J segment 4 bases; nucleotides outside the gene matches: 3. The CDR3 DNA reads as TGTGCCAGCAGCACGACAGGGGTCACCGGGGAGCTGTTTTTT. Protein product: CASSTTGVTGELFF.

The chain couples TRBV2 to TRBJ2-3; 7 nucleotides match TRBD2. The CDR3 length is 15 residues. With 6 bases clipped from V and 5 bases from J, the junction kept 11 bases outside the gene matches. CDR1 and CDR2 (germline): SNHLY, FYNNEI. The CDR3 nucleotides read TGTGCCAGCAGCGGGACTGGCGGGGGTAAAGATACGCAGTATTTT. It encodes CASSGTGGGKDTQYF.

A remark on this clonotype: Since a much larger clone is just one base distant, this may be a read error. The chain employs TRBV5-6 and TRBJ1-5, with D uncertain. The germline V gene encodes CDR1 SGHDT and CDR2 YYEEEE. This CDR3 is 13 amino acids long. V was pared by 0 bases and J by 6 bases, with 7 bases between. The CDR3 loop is CASSLAGSQPQHF. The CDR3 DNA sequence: TGTGCCAGCAGCTTGGCCGGGAGTCAGCCCCAGCATTTT.

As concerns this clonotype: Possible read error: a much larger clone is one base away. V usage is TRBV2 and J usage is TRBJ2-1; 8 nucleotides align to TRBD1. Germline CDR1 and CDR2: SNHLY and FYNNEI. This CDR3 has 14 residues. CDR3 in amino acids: CASSTTGGRNGQFF. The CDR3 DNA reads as TGTGCCAGCAGTACAACAGGGGGGCGCAATGGGCAGTTCTTC.

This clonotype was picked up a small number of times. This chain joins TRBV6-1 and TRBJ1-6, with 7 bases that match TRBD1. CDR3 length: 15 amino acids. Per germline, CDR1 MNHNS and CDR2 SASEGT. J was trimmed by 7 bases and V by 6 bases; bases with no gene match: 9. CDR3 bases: TGTGCCAGCAGCTTAGGGGACAGTATAAATTCACCCCTCCACTTT. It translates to CASSLGDSINSPLHF.

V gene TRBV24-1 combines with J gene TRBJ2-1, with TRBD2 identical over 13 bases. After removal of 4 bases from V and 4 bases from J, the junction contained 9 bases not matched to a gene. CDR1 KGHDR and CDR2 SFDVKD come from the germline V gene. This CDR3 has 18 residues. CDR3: CATSETGTSGIWYNEQFF. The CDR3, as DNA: TGTGCCACCAGTGAAACCGGGACTAGCGGGATTTGGTACAATGAGCAGTTCTTC.

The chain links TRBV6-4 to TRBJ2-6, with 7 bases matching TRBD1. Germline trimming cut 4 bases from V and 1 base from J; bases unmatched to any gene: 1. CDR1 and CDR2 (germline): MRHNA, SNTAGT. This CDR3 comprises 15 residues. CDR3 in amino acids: CASSVQGSGANVLTF. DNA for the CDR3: TGTGCCAGCAGTGTACAGGGGTCTGGGGCCAACGTCCTGACTTTC.

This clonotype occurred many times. CDR3 sequence: CASSPGTGEETQYF. The CDR3 DNA sequence: TGTGCCAGCAGCCCCGGGACTGGAGAAGAGACCCAGTACTTC. The rearrangement links TRBV7-7 to TRBJ2-5; a possible D gene is TRBD2 (6 bases). CDR3 length equals 14 residues. Germline V gene data show CDR1 as SSHAT and CDR2 as FNYEAQ (reference sequence). V lost 5 bases to trimming and J lost 3 bases, with 13 bases between them.

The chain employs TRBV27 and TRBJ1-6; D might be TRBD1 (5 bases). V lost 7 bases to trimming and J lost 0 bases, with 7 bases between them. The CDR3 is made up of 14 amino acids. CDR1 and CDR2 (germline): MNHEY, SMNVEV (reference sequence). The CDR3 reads CASTGGSYNSPLHF. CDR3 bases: TGTGCCAGCACGGGGGGCTCCTATAATTCACCCCTCCACTTT.

CDR3 protein: CASSQHTPGQGSNEQFF. The CDR3 DNA reads as TGTGCCAGCAGCCAACACACTCCGGGACAGGGGAGCAATGAGCAGTTCTTC. The chain employs TRBV4-2 and TRBJ2-1, with TRBD1 identical over 10 bases. The germline V gene encodes CDR1 LGHNA and CDR2 YNFKEQ. The J segment lost 6 bases and the V segment lost 2 bases, leaving 10 bases of the junction unmatched. The CDR3 length is 17 residues.

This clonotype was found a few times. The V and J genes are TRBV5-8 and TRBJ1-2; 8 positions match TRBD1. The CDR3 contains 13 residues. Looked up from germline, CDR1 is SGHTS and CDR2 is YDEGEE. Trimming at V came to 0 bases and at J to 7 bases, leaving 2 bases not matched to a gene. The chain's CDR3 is CASSLGQGPGYTF. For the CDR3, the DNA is TGTGCCAGCAGCTTGGGACAGGGGCCTGGCTACACCTTC.